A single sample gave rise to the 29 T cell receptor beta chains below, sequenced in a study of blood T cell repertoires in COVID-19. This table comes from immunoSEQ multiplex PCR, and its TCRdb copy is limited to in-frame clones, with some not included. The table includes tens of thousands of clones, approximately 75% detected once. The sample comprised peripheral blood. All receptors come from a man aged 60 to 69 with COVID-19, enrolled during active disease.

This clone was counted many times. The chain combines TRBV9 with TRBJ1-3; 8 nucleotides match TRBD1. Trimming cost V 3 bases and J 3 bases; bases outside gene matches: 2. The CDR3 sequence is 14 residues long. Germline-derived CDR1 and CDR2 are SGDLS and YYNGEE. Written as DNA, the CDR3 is TGTGCCAGCAGCGCGGACAGGGATGGAAACACCATATATTTT. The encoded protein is CASSADRDGNTIYF.

Here the CDR3 reads CASSLRDRGETQYF. CDR3 coding DNA: TGTGCCAGCAGCTTAAGGGACAGGGGAGAGACCCAGTACTTC. This sequence joins TRBV11-2 and TRBJ2-5; 10 bases are a match to TRBD1. V trimming: 2 bases; J trimming: 4 bases; junction bases outside the gene matches: 1. Germline V gene sequence: CDR1 SGHAT, CDR2 FQNNGV. The length of the CDR3 is 14 residues.

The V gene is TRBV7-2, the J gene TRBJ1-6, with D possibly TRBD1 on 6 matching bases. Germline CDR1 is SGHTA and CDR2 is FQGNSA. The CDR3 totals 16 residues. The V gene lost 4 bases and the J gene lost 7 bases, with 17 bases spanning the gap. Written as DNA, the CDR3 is TGTGCCAGCAGCTGGCGGGGGGCCGTTGGAAATTCACCCCTCCACTTT. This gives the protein CASSWRGAVGNSPLHF.

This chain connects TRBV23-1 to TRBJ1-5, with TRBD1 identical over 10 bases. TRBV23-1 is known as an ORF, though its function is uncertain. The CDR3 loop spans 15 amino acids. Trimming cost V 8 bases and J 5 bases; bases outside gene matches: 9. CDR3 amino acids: CASHDPGTGDQPQHF. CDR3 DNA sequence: TGCGCCAGCCACGATCCAGGGACAGGGGATCAGCCCCAGCATTTT.

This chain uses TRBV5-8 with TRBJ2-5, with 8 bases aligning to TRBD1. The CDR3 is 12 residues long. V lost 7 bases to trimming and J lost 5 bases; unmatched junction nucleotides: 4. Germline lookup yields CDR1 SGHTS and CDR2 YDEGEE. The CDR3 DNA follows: TGTGCCAGCCCGTACAGGGGGGAGACCCAGTACTTC. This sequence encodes CASPYRGETQYF.

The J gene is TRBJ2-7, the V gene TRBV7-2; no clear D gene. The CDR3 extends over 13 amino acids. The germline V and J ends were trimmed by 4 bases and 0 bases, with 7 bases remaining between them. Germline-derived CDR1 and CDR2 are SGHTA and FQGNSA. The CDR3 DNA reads TGTGCCAGCAGCTCAGATTACTCCTACGAGCAGTACTTC. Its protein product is CASSSDYSYEQYF. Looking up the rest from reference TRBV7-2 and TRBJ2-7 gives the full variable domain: GAGVSQSPSNKVTEKGKDVELRCDPISGHTALYWYRQSLGQGLEFLIYFQGNSAPDKSGLPSDRFSAERTGGSVSTLTIQRTQQEDSAVYLCASSSDYSYEQYFGPGTRLTVT.

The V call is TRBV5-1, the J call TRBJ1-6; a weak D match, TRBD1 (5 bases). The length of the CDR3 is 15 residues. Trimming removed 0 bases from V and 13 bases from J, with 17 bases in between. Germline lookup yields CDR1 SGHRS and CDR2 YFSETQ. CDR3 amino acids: CASSLGGARDSPLHF. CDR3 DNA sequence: TGCGCCAGCAGCTTGGGCGGAGCCAGGGACTCGCCCCTCCACTTT.

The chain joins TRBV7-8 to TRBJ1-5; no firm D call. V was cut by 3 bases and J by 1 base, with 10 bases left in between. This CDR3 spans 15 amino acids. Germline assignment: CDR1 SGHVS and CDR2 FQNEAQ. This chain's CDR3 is CASSFGSASNQPQHF. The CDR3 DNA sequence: TGTGCCAGCAGCTTCGGTAGCGCCAGCAATCAGCCCCAGCATTTT.

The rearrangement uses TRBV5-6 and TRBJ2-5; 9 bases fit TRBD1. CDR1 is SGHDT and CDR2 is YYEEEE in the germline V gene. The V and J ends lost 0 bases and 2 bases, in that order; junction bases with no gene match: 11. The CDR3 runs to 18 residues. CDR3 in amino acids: CASSLAFGTGSYQETQYF. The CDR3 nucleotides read TGTGCCAGCAGCTTGGCCTTTGGGACAGGGAGCTATCAAGAGACCCAGTACTTC. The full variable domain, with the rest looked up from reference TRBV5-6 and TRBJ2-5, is DAGVTQSPTHLIKTRGQQVTLRCSPKSGHDTVSWYQQALGQGPQFIFQYYEEEERQRGNFPDRFSGHQFPNYSSELNVNALLLGDSALYLCASSLAFGTGSYQETQYFGPGTRLLVL.

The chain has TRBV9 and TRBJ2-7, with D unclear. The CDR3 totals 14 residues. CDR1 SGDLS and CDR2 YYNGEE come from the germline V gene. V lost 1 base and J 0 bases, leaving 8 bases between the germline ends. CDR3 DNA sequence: TGTGCCAGCAGCGTATGGTCTAGCTCCTACGAGCAGTACTTC. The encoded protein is CASSVWSSSYEQYF.

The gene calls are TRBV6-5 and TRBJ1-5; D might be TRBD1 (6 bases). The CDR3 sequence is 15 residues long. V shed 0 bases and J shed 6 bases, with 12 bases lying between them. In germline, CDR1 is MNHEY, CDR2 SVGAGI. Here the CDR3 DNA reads TGTGCCAGCAGTTACTCGACTGGGGACATTCAGCCCCAGCATTTT. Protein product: CASSYSTGDIQPQHF.

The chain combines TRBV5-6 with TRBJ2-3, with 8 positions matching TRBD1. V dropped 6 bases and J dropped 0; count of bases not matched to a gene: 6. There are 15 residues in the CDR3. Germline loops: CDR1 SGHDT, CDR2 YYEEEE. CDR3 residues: CASNRQGTSTDTQYF. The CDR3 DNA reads TGTGCCAGCAATAGACAGGGGACTAGCACAGATACGCAGTATTTT. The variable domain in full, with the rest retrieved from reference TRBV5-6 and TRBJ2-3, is DAGVTQSPTHLIKTRGQQVTLRCSPKSGHDTVSWYQQALGQGPQFIFQYYEEEERQRGNFPDRFSGHQFPNYSSELNVNALLLGDSALYLCASNRQGTSTDTQYFGPGTRLTVL.

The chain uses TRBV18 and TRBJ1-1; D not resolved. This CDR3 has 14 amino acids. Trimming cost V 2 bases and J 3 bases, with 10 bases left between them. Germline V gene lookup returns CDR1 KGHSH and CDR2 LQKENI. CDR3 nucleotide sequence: TGTGCCAGCTCACCAGTGGTCCGGGACACTGAAGCTTTCTTT. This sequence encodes CASSPVVRDTEAFF.

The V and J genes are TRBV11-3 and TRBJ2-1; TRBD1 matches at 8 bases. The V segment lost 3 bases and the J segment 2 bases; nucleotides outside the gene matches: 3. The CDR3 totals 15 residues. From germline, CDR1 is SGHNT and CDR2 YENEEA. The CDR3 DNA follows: TGTGCCAGCAGCTTGGGACAGGCAACCTACAATGAGCAGTTCTTC. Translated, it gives CASSLGQATYNEQFF. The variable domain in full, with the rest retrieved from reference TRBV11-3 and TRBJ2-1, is EAGVVQSPRYKIIEKKQPVAFWCNPISGHNTLYWYLQNLGQGPELLIRYENEEAVDDSQLPKDRFSAERLKGVDSTLKIQPAELGDSAVYLCASSLGQATYNEQFFGPGTRLTVL.

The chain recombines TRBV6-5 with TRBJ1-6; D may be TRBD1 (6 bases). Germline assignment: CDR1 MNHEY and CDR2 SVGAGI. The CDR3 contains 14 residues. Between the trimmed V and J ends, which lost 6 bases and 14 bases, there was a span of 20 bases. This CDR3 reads CASSRDRPRTALHF. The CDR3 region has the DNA TGTGCCAGCAGCCGCGACAGGCCCAGGACGGCCCTCCACTTT.

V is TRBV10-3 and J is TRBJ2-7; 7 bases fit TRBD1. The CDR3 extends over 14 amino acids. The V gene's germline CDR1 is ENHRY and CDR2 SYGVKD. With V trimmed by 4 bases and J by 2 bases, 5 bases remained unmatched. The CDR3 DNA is TGTGCCATCAGTGCCGGGACAGTCACCTACGAGCAGTACTTC. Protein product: CAISAGTVTYEQYF.

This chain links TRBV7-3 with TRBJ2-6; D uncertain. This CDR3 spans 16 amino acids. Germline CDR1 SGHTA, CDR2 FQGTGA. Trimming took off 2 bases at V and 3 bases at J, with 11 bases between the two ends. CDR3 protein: CASSLYSLGGANVLTF. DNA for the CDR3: TGTGCCAGCAGCTTATATAGCCTGGGTGGGGCCAACGTCCTGACTTTC.

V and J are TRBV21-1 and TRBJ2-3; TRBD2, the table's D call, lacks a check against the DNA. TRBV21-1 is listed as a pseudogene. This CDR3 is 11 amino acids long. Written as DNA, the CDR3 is TGTGCCAGCAGCAAAGAGAGCACGCAGTATTTT. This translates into CASSKESTQYF.

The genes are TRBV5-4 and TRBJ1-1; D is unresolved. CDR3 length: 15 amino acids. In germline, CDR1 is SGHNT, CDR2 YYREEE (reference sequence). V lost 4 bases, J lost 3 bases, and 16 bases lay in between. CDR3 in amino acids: CASSLLHGADTEAFF. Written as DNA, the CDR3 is TGTGCCAGCAGCCTCTTACACGGAGCGGACACTGAAGCTTTCTTT. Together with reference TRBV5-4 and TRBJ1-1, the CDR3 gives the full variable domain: ETGVTQSPTHLIKTRGQQVTLRCSSQSGHNTVSWYQQALGQGPQFIFQYYREEENGRGNFPPRFSGLQFPNYSSELNVNALELDDSALYLCASSLLHGADTEAFFGQGTRLTVV.

The CDR3 nucleotides are TGCGCCAGCAGCCCGCGAATTGACAGAATCTCCTACAATGAGCAGTTCTTC. Translating it yields CASSPRIDRISYNEQFF. This chain joins TRBV4-3 and TRBJ2-1; possibly TRBD1 for D (5 bases). Germline CDR1 is LGHNA and CDR2 is YSLEER. The V gene lost 4 bases and the J gene lost 0 bases, with 16 bases spanning the gap. There are 17 residues in the CDR3.

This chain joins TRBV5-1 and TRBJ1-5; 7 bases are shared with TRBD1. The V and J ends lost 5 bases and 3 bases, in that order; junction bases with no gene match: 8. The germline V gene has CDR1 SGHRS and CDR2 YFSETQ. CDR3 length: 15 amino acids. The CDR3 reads CASSSGTEDNQPQHF. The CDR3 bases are TGCGCCAGCAGTTCCGGGACAGAGGACAATCAGCCCCAGCATTTT.

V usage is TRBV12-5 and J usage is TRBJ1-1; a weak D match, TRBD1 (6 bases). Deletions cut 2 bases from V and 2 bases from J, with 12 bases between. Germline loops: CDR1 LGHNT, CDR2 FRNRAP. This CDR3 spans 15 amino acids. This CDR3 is CASGLPGQLNTEAFF. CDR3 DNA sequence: TGTGCTAGTGGTTTGCCAGGACAGCTCAACACTGAAGCTTTCTTT.

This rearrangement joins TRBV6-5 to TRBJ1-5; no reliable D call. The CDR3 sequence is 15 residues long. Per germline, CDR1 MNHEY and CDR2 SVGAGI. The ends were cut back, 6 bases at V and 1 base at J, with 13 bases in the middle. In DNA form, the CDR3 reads TGTGCCAGCAGCCCCGGAGCGGGGAGCAATCAGCCCCAGCATTTT. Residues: CASSPGAGSNQPQHF.

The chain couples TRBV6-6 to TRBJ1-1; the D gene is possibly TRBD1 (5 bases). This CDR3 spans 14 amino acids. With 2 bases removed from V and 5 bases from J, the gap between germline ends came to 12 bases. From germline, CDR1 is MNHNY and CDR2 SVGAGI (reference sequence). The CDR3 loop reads CASSYEPGGTEAFF. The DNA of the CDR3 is TGTGCCAGCAGTTACGAACCGGGGGGGACTGAAGCTTTCTTT.

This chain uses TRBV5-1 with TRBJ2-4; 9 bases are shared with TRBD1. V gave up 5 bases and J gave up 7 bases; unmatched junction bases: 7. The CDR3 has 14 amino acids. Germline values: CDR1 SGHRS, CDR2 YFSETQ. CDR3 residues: CASRGDREPNIQYF. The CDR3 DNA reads TGCGCCAGCAGGGGGGACAGGGAACCGAACATTCAGTACTTC.

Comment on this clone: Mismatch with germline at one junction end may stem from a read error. CDR3 DNA sequence: TGTGCCTGCAGGGACAGCCCCTACGAGCAGTACTTC. This encodes CACRDSPYEQYF. The V and J genes are TRBV6-5 and TRBJ2-7, with 7 nucleotides matching TRBD1. The CDR3 spans 12 residues. Germline assignment: CDR1 MNHEY and CDR2 SVGAGI.

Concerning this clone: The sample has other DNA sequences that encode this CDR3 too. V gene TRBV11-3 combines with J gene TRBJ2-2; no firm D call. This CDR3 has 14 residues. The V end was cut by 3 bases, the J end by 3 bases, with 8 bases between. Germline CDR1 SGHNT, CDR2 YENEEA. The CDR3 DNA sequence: TGTGCCAGCAGCTTCCTCCGTGACACCGGGGAGCTGTTTTTT. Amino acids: CASSFLRDTGELFF.

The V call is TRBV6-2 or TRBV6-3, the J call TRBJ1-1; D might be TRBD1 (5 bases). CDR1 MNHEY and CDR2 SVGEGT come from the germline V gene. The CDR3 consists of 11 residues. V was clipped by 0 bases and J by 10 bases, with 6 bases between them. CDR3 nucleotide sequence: TGTGCCAGCAGTTACTCGGGGCGAGCTTTCTTT. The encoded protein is CASSYSGRAFF.

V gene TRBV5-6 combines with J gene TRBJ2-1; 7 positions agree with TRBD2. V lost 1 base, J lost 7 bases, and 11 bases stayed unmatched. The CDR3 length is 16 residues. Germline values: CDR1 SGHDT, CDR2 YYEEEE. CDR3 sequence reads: CASSLIGGGAGNEQFF. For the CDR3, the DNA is TGTGCCAGCAGCTTGATTGGCGGGGGTGCTGGGAATGAGCAGTTCTTC. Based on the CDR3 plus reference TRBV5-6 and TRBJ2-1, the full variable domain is DAGVTQSPTHLIKTRGQQVTLRCSPKSGHDTVSWYQQALGQGPQFIFQYYEEEERQRGNFPDRFSGHQFPNYSSELNVNALLLGDSALYLCASSLIGGGAGNEQFFGPGTRLTVL.